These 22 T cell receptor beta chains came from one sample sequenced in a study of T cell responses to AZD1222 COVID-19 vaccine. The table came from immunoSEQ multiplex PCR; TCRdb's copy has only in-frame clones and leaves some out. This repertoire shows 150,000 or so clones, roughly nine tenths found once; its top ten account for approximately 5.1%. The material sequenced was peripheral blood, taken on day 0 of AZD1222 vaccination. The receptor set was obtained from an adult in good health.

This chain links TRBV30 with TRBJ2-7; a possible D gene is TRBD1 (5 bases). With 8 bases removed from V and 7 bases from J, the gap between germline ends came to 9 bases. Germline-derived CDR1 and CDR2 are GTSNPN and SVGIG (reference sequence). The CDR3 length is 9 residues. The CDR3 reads CARGGEQYF. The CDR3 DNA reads TGTGCCAGGGGTGGGGAGCAGTACTTC. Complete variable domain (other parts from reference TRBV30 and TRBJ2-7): SQTIHQWPATLVQPVGSPLSLECTVEGTSNPNLYWYRQAAGRGLQLLFYSVGIGQISSEVPQNLSASRPQDRQFILSSKKLLLSDSGFYLCARGGEQYFGPGTRLTVT.

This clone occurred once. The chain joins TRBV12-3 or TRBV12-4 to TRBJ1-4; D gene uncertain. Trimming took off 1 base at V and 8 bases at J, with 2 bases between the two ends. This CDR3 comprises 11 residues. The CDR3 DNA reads TGTGCCAGCAGTTTAGTGGAAAAACTGTTTTTT. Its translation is CASSLVEKLFF.

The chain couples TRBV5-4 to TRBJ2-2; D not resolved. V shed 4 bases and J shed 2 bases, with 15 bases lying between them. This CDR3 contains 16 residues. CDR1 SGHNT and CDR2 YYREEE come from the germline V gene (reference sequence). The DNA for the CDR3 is TGTGCCAGCAGCCGCCCCCCGGGTCATAACACCGGGGAGCTGTTTTTT. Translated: CASSRPPGHNTGELFF.

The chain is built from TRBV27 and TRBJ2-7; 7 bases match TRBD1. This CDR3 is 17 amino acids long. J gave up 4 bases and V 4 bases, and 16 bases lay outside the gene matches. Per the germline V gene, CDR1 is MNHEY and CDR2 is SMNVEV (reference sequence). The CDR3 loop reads CASSSLKGGVGLYEQYF. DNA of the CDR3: TGTGCCAGCAGTTCCCTAAAAGGGGGCGTCGGGTTATACGAGCAGTACTTC.

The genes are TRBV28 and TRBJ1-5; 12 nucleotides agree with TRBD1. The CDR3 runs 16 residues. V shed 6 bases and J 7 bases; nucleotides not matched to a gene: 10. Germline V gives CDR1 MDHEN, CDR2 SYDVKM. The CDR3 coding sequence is TGTGCCAGCAGGATGAGGGGACAGGGGGCGAGGCAGCCCCAGCATTTT. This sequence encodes CASRMRGQGARQPQHF.

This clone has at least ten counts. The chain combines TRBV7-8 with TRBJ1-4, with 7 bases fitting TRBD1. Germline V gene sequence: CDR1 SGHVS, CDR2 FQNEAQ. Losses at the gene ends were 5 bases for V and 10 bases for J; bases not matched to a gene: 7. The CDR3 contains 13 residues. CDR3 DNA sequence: TGTGCCAGCAGCACGCGACAGGGCGGAAAACTGTTTTTT. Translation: CASSTRQGGKLFF.

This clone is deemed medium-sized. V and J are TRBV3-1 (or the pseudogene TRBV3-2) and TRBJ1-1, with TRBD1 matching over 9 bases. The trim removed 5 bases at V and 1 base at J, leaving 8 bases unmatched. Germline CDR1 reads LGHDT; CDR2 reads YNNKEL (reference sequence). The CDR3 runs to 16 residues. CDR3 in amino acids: CASSNGPGQGNTEAFF. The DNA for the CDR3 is TGTGCCAGCAGCAACGGCCCGGGACAGGGGAACACTGAAGCTTTCTTT.

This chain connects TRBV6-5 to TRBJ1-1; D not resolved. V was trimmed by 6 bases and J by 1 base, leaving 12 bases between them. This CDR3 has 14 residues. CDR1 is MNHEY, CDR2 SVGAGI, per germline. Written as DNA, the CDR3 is TGTGCCAGCAGCCTTGCGGGCAGGAACACTGAAGCTTTCTTT. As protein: CASSLAGRNTEAFF.

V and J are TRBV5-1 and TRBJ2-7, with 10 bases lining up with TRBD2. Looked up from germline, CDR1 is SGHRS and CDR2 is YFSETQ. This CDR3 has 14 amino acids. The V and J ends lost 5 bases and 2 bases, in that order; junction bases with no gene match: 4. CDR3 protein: CASRRLAGPYEQYF. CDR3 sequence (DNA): TGCGCCAGCAGAAGACTAGCGGGCCCCTACGAGCAGTACTTC.

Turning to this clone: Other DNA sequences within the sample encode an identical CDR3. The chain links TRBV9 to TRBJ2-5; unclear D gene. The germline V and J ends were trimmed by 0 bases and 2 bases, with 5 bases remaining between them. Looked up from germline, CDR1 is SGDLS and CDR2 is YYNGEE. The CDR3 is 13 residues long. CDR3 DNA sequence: TGTGCCAGCAGCGTAGGTCCGCAAGAGACCCAGTACTTC. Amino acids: CASSVGPQETQYF.

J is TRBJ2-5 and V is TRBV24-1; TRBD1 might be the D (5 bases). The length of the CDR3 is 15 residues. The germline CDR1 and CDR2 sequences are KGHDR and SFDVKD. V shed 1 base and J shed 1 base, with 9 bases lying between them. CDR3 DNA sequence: TGTGCCACCAGTGATTTCGGGCAGGGCCAAGAGACCCAGTACTTC. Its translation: CATSDFGQGQETQYF.

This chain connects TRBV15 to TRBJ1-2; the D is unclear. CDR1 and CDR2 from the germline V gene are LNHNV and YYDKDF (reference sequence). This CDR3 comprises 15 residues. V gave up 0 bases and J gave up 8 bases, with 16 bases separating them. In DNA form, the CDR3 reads TGTGCCACCAGCAGAGACCGGGGAGATTCTATAGGCTACACCTTC. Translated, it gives CATSRDRGDSIGYTF.

CDR3 sequence: CASSLGQIVTSNTEAFF. As DNA, the CDR3 is TGCGCCAGCAGCTTGGGCCAAATAGTCACCTCGAACACTGAAGCTTTCTTT. The genes are TRBV5-1 and TRBJ1-1; D remains ambiguous. Germline lookup yields CDR1 SGHRS and CDR2 YFSETQ. Trimming left V 0 bases short and J 1 base short, with 16 bases between. This CDR3 has 17 residues.

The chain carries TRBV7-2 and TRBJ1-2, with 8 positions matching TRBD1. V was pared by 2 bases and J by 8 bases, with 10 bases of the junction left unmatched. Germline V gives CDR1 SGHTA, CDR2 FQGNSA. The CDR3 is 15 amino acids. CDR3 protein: CASSLHTGGLGGYTF. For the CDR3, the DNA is TGTGCCAGCAGCTTACACACAGGGGGGCTTGGAGGCTACACCTTC.

The CDR3 loop reads CASSLDRNTEAFF. The CDR3 DNA follows: TGTGCCAGCAGCTTGGACAGAAACACTGAAGCTTTCTTT. This chain uses TRBV5-4 with TRBJ1-1, with D unclear. This CDR3 contains 13 residues. The germline V and J ends were trimmed by 0 bases and 2 bases, with 5 bases remaining between them. The germline V gene has CDR1 SGHNT and CDR2 YYREEE (reference sequence).

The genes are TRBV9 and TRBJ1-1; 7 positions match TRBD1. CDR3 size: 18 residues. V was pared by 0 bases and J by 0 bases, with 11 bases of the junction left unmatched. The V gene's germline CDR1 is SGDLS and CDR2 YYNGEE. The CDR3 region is CASSVVGRGPGMNTEAFF. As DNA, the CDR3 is TGTGCCAGCAGCGTAGTGGGGAGGGGGCCTGGGATGAACACTGAAGCTTTCTTT.

In DNA, the CDR3 is TGTGCCAGCTCAGAGGGACAGTCTAATGAAAAACTGTTTTTT. This codes for CASSEGQSNEKLFF. The chain is built from TRBV18 and TRBJ1-4; TRBD1 aligns across 7 bases. CDR1 and CDR2 from the germline V gene are KGHSH and LQKENI. J was trimmed by 3 bases and V by 5 bases; bases with no gene match: 3. The length of the CDR3 is 14 residues.

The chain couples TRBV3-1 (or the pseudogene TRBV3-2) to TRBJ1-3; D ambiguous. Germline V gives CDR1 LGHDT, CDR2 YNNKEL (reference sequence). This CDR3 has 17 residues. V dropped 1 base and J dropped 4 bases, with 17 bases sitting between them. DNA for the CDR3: TGTGCCAGCAGCCAAGGAGCCCCGCTGAAGGTCGGAAACACCATATATTTT. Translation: CASSQGAPLKVGNTIYF.

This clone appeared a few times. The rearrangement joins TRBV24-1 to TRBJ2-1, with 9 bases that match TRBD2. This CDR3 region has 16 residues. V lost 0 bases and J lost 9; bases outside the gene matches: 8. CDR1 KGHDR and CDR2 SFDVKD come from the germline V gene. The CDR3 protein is CATSDLGREGRFEQFF. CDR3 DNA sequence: TGTGCCACCAGTGATTTGGGGCGGGAGGGCCGGTTTGAGCAGTTCTTC.

CDR3 nucleotides: TGTGCCAGCAGCTTAGATTATCCAGACCCCTATAATGAAAAACTGTTTTTT. As protein: CASSLDYPDPYNEKLFF. The rearrangement joins TRBV11-2 to TRBJ1-4; the D is unclear. V was shortened by 0 bases and J by 4 bases, with 15 bases between the two germline ends. Germline CDR1 is SGHAT and CDR2 is FQNNGV. The CDR3 consists of 17 residues. Complete variable domain (other parts from reference TRBV11-2 and TRBJ1-4): EAGVAQSPRYKIIEKRQSVAFWCNPISGHATLYWYQQILGQGPKLLIQFQNNGVVDDSQLPKDRFSAERLKGVDSTLKIQPAKLEDSAVYLCASSLDYPDPYNEKLFFGSGTQLSVL.

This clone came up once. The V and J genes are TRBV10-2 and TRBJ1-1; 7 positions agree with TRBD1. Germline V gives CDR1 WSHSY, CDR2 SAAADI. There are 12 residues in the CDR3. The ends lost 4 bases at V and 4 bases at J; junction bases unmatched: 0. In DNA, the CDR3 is TGCGCCAGCAGTGGACAGGGCACTGAAGCTTTCTTT. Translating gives CASSGQGTEAFF.

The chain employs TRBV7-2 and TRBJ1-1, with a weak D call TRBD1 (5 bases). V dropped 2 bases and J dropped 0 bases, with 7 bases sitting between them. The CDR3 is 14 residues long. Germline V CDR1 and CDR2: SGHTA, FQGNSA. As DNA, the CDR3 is TGTGCCAGCAGCTTATTGGGGGTGAACACTGAAGCTTTCTTT. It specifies CASSLLGVNTEAFF.